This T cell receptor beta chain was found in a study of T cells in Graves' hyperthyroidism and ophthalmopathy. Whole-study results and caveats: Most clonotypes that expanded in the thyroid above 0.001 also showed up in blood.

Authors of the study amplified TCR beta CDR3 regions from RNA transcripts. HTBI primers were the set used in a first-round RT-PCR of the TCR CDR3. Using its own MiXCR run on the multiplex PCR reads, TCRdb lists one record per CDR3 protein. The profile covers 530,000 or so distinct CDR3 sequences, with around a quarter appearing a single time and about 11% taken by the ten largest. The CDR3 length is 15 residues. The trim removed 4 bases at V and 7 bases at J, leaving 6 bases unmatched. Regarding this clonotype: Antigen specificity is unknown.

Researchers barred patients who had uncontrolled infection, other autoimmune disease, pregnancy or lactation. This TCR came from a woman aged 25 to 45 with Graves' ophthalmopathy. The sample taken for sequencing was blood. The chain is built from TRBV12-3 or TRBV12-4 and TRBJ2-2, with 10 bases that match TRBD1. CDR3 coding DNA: TGTGCCAGCAGTTCACCGGGACAGGGGATCGGGGAGCTGTTTTTT. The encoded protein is CASSSPGQGIGELFF.